These 22 T cell receptor beta chains came from one sample sequenced in a study of identical twins. Each CDR3 protein gets one entry after TCRdb re-called the 5' RACE reads with MiXCR. The data contain 600,000 to 700,000 distinct CDR3 sequences, 21% of them singletons. These records were also assigned to another study, of T cells expressing NK-cell markers.

Sequenced input: PBMCs. The receptors originated from a woman between 18 and 29 years old in good health.

CDR3 DNA: TGTGCTAGTGGTTTGGGACAGACAGGGGCCCATTCCTACGAGCAGTACTTC. It specifies CASGLGQTGAHSYEQYF. The chain combines TRBV12-5 with TRBJ2-7; TRBD1 matches at 8 bases. Trimming removed 1 base from V and 1 base from J; junction bases left unmatched: 9. The CDR3 loop spans 17 amino acids. Germline-derived CDR1 and CDR2 are LGHNT and FRNRAP.

The chain joins TRBV5-1 to TRBJ2-1; D perhaps matches TRBD2 (7 bases). Trimming took off 5 bases at V and 10 bases at J, with 13 bases between the two ends. The length of the CDR3 is 12 residues. Germline CDR1 reads SGHRS; CDR2 reads YFSETQ. The CDR3 DNA sequence: TGCGCCAGCAGACGGGGGGCTCGGGAGCAGTTCTTC. Amino acids: CASRRGAREQFF.

This chain links TRBV11-2 with TRBJ2-1, with 13 bases fitting TRBD2. The junction had 7 bases not matched to a gene; V was cut back by 1 base and J by 4 bases. Germline V gives CDR1 SGHAT, CDR2 FQNNGV. This CDR3 spans 18 amino acids. The CDR3, as DNA: TGTGCCAGCAGCTTAGGGACTAGCGGGAGTTTTTGGTACAATGAGCAGTTCTTC. Its protein product is CASSLGTSGSFWYNEQFF.

This clonotype was observed a few times. The V call is TRBV7-9, the J call TRBJ2-3; TRBD1 is a possible D gene (6 bases). Trimming left V 6 bases short and J 3 bases short, with 16 bases between. CDR3 length equals 15 residues. CDR1 is SEHNR, CDR2 FQNEAQ, per germline (reference sequence). The CDR3 loop reads CASRPSSGATDTQYF. Written as DNA, the CDR3 is TGTGCCAGCAGGCCGTCGTCAGGGGCGACAGATACGCAGTATTTT. Variable domain in full (rest from reference TRBV7-9 and TRBJ2-3): DTGVSQNPRHKITKRGQNVTFRCDPISEHNRLYWYRQTLGQGPEFLTYFQNEAQLEKSRLLSDRFSAERPKGSFSTLEIQRTEQGDSAMYLCASRPSSGATDTQYFGPGTRLTVL.

This clonotype was seen at least ten times. CDR3 nucleotides: TGCAGCGTTGTTGGGACTAGCGGGAGCTCCTACGAGCAGTACTTC. The encoded protein is CSVVGTSGSSYEQYF. This rearrangement joins TRBV29-1 to TRBJ2-7; 14 bases are shared with TRBD2. This CDR3 comprises 15 residues. Germline V gives CDR1 SQVTM, CDR2 ANQGSEA. The J segment lost 0 bases and the V segment lost 4 bases, leaving 2 bases of the junction unmatched.

The V gene is TRBV6-1, the J gene TRBJ2-5; 9 nucleotides agree with TRBD2. This CDR3 contains 15 residues. CDR1 is MNHNS and CDR2 is SASEGT in the germline V gene. The junction had 1 base not matched to a gene; V was cut back by 2 bases and J by 0 bases. CDR3 DNA: TGTGCCAGCAGTGAATTAGCGGGAGACCAAGAGACCCAGTACTTC. Translating it yields CASSELAGDQETQYF.

This clonotype was detected ten times or more. At one boundary the junction diverges from the germline segment, which might be a read error. The chain couples TRBV6-2 or TRBV6-3 to TRBJ2-2; no reliable D call. CDR3 length: 12 residues. CDR1 and CDR2 (germline): MNHEY, SVGEGT. The CDR3 region has the DNA TGTGCCAGCAGCCCTGGAGTTGGGGTGCTGTTTTTT. Translated: CASSPGVGVLFF.

The gene calls are TRBV10-3 and TRBJ1-1; TRBD1 is a possible D gene (5 bases). Trimming took 7 bases from V and 2 from J, leaving 11 bases between them. The V gene's germline CDR1 is ENHRY and CDR2 SYGVKD. This CDR3 has 13 amino acids. The CDR3 DNA reads as TGTGCCATCACAGGGTCTGGAAACACTGAAGCTTTCTTT. It specifies CAITGSGNTEAFF.

There are a few counts of this clonotype. V is TRBV5-6 and J is TRBJ1-2; TRBD1 is a possible D gene (5 bases). Germline V gives CDR1 SGHDT, CDR2 YYEEEE. V lost 1 base, J lost 8 bases, and 12 bases lay in between. The CDR3 is made up of 13 amino acids. The CDR3 DNA reads as TGTGCCAGCAGCTTGAGACAGCTATACGGCTACACCTTC. Protein product: CASSLRQLYGYTF.

The chain combines TRBV2 with TRBJ2-2; D unclear. The CDR3 is 13 residues long. Germline assignment: CDR1 SNHLY and CDR2 FYNNEI. V lost 6 bases and J lost 6, with 11 bases in between. CDR3 bases: TGTGCCAGCAGCTACGCTGCAGCCGGGGAGCTGTTTTTT. Protein sequence: CASSYAAAGELFF.

This clonotype appeared a few times. The chain combines TRBV6-5 with TRBJ2-7; D ambiguous. The CDR3 has 13 residues. Germline CDR1 is MNHEY and CDR2 is SVGAGI. With 4 bases removed from V and 2 bases from J, the gap between germline ends came to 9 bases. The CDR3 DNA sequence: TGTGCCAGCAGTTCGGCCGCCACCTACGAGCAGTACTTC. It translates to CASSSAATYEQYF.

This clonotype has just a few counts. The V call is TRBV18, the J call TRBJ2-1; 8 nucleotides line up with TRBD1. CDR1 KGHSH and CDR2 LQKENI come from the germline V gene. This CDR3 is built from 12 residues. Trimming cost V 6 bases and J 12 bases; bases outside gene matches: 7. The CDR3 nucleotides read TGTGCCAGCTCCGCCCCAGGGGGCAGGCAGTTCTTC. Residues: CASSAPGGRQFF.

The chain joins TRBV6-2 or TRBV6-3 to TRBJ2-1, with a tentative D call TRBD2 (6 bases). Germline CDR1 is MNHEY and CDR2 is SVGEGT. V shed 6 bases and J shed 7 bases, with 10 bases lying between them. This CDR3 is 12 amino acids long. The CDR3 DNA is TGTGCCAGCAGACCGACTAGAAATGAGCAGTTCTTC. Encoded protein: CASRPTRNEQFF.

The V call is TRBV6-2 or TRBV6-3, the J call TRBJ1-1, with TRBD1 matching 7 bases. Germline V gives CDR1 MNHEY, CDR2 SVGEGT. With V trimmed by 10 bases and J by 3 bases, 2 bases remained unmatched. The length of the CDR3 is 11 residues. CDR3 region: CATTGDTEAFF. Here the CDR3 DNA reads TGTGCCACTACAGGGGACACTGAAGCTTTCTTT.

This clonotype came up a few times. The rearrangement links TRBV12-3 or TRBV12-4 to TRBJ1-5, with D hard to call. The CDR3 loop spans 18 amino acids. V was trimmed by 0 bases and J by 0 bases, leaving 15 bases between them. CDR3 nucleotides: TGTGCCAGCAGTTTAGCGCTAGTGGAGGGAGGTAGCAATCAGCCCCAGCATTTT. The encoded protein is CASSLALVEGGSNQPQHF.

This clonotype has only a few counts. This sequence joins TRBV6-4 and TRBJ2-3; D gene unclear. V lost 3 bases, J lost 2 bases, and 6 bases lay in between. The CDR3 sequence is 13 residues long. Germline CDR1 is MRHNA and CDR2 is SNTAGT. CDR3 bases: TGTGCCAGCAGTGAGTTCCCCACAGATACGCAGTATTTT. This encodes CASSEFPTDTQYF.

CDR3 coding DNA: TGTGCCAGCAGTTTTTCACCGGACAGCTACAATGAGCAGTTCTTC. Its translation is CASSFSPDSYNEQFF. This chain joins TRBV6-4 and TRBJ2-1; TRBD1 might be the D (6 bases). The germline CDR1 and CDR2 sequences are MRHNA and SNTAGT. This CDR3 is built from 15 residues. V was clipped by 5 bases and J by 3 bases, with 14 bases between them.

V and J are TRBV3-1 and TRBJ2-7, with D perhaps matching TRBD1 or TRBD2 (5 bases each). This CDR3 has 13 amino acids. The V gene lost 1 base and the J gene lost 8 bases, with 12 bases spanning the gap. Germline values: CDR1 LGHDT, CDR2 YNNKEL (reference sequence). Written as DNA, the CDR3 is TGTGCCAGCAGCCAAGTGTCGAGGGGACAGCAGTACTTC. Amino acids: CASSQVSRGQQYF.

The rearrangement links TRBV11-2 to TRBJ2-1; no firm D call. V was clipped by 5 bases and J by 6 bases, with 8 bases between them. Germline values: CDR1 SGHAT, CDR2 FQNNGV. CDR3 length: 12 residues. The DNA for the CDR3 is TGTGCCAGCAGCCCAAACCCCAATGAGCAGTTCTTC. Amino acid sequence: CASSPNPNEQFF.

The J gene is TRBJ2-1, the V gene TRBV29-1; TRBD2 aligns across 7 bases. V gave up 7 bases and J gave up 7 bases; unmatched junction bases: 7. The CDR3 loop spans 12 amino acids. Per germline, CDR1 SQVTM and CDR2 ANQGSEA. CDR3 nucleotide sequence: TGCAGCGCCCGGACTAGTTGGAATGAGCAGTTCTTC. Translating gives CSARTSWNEQFF.

This chain joins TRBV4-3 and TRBJ2-1, with TRBD2 identical over 7 bases. The length of the CDR3 is 13 residues. V lost 1 base, J lost 8 bases, and 2 bases stayed unmatched. Germline V CDR1 and CDR2: LGHNA, YSLEER. The CDR3 DNA is TGCGCCAGCAGCCAAGGACTAGCCGATGAGCAGTTCTTC. Translation gives CASSQGLADEQFF.

This clonotype showed up just a few times. This chain joins TRBV20-1 and TRBJ1-1; TRBD1 might be the D (5 bases). Trimming pared 6 bases from V and 5 bases from J, leaving 13 bases between. The CDR3 extends over 12 amino acids. The germline gives CDR1 DFQATT, CDR2 SNEGSKA (reference sequence). CDR3 in amino acids: CSAWDGGTEAFF. The DNA of the CDR3 is TGCAGTGCGTGGGACGGGGGGACTGAAGCTTTCTTT.